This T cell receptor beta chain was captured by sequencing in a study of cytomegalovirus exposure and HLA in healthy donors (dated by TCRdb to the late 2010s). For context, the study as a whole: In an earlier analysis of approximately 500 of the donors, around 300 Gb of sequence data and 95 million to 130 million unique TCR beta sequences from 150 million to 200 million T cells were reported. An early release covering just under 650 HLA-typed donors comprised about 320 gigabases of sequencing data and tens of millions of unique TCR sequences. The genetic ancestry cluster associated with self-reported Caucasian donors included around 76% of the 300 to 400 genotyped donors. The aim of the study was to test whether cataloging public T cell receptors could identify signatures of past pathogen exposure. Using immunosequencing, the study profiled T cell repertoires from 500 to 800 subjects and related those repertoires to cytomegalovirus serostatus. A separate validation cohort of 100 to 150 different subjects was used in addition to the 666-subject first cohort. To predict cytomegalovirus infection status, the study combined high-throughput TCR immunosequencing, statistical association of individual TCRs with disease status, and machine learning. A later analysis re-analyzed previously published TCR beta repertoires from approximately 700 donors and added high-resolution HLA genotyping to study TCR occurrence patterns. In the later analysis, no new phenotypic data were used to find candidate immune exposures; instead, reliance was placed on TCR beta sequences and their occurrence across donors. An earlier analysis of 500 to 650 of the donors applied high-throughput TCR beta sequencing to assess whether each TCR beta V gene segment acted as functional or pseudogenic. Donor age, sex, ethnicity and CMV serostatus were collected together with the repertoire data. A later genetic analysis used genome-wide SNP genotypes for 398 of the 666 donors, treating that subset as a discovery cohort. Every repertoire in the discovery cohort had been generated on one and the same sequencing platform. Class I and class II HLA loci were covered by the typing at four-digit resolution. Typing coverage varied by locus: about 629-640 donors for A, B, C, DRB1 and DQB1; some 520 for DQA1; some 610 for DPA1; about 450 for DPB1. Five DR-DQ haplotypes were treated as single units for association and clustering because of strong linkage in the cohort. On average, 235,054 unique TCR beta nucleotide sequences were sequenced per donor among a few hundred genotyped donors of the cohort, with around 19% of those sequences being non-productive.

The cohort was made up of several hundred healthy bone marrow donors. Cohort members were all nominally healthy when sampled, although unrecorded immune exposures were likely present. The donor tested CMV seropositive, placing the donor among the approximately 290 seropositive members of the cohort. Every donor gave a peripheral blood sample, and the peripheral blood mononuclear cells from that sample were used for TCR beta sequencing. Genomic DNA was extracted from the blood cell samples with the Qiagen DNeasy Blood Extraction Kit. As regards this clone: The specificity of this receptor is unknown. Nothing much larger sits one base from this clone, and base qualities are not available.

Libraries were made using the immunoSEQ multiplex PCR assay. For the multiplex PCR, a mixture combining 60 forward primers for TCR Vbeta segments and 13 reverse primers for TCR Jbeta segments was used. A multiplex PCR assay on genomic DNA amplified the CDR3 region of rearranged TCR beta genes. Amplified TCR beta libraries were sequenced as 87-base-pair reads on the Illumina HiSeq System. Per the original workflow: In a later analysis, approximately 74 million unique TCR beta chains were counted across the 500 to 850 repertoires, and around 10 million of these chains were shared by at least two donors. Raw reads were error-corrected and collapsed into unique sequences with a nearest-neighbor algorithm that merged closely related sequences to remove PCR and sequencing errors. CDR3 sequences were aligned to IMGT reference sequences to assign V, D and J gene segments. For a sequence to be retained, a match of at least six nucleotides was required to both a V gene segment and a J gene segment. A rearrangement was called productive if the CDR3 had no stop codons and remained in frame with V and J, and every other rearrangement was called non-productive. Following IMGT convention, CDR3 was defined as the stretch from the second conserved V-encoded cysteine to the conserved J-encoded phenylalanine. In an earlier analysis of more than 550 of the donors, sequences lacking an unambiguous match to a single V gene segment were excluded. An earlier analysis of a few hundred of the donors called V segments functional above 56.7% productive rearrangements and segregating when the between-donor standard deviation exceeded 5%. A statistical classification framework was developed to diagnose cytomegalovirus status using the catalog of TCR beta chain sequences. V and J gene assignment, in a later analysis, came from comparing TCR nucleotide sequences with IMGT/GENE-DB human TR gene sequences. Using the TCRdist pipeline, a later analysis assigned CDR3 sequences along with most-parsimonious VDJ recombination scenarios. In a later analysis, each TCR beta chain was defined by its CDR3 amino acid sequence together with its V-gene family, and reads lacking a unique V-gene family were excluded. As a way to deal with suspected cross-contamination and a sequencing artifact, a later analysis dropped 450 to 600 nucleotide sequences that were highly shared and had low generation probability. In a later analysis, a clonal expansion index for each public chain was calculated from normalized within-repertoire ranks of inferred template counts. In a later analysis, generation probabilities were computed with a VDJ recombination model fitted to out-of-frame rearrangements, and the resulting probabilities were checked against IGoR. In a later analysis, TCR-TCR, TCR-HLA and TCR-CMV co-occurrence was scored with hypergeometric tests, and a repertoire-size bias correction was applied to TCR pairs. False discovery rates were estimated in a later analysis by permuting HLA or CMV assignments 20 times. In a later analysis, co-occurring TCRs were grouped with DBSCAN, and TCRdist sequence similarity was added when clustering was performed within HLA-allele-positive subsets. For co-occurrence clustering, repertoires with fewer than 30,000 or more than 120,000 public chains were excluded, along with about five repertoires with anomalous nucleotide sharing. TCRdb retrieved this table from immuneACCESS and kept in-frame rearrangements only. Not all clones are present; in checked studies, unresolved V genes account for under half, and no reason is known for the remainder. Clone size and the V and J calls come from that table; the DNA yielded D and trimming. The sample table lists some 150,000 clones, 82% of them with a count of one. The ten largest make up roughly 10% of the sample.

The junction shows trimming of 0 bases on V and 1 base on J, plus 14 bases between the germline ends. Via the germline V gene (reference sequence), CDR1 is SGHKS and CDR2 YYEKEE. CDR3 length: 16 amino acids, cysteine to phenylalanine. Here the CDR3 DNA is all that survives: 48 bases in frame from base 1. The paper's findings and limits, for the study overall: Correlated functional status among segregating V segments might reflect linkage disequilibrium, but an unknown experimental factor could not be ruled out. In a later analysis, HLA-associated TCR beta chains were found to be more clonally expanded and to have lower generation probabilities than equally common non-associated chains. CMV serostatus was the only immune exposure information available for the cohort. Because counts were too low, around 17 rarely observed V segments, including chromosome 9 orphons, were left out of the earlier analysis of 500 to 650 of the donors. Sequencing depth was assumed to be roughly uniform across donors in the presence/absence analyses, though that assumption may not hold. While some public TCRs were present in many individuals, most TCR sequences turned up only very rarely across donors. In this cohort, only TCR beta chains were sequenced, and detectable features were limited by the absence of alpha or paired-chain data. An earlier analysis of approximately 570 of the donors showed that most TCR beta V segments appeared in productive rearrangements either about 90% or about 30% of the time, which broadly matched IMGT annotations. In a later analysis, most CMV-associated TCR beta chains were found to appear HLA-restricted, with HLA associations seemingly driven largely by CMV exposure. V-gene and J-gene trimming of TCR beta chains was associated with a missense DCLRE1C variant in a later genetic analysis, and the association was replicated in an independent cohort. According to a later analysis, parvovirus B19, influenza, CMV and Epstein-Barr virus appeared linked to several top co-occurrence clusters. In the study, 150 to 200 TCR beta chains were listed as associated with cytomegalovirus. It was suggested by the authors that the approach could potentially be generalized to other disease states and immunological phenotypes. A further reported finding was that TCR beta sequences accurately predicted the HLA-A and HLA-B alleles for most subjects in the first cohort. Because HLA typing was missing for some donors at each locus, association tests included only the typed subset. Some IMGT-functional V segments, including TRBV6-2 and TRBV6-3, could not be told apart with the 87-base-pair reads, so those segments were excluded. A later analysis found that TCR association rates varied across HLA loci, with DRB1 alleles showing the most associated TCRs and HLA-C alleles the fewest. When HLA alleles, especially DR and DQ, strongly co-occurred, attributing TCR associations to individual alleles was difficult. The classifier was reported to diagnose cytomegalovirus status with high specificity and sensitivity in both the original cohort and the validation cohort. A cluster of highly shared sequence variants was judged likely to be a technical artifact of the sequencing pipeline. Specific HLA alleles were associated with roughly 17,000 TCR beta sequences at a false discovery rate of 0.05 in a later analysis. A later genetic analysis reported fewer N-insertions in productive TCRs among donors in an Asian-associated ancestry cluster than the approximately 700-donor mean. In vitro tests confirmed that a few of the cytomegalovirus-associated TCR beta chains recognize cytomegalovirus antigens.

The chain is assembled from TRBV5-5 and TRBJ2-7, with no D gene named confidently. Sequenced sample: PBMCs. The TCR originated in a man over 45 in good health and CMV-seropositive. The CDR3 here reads CASSLAAAPVSYEQYF. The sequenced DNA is TGTGCCAGCAGCTTGGCCGCGGCACCCGTATCCTACGAGCAGTACTTC.